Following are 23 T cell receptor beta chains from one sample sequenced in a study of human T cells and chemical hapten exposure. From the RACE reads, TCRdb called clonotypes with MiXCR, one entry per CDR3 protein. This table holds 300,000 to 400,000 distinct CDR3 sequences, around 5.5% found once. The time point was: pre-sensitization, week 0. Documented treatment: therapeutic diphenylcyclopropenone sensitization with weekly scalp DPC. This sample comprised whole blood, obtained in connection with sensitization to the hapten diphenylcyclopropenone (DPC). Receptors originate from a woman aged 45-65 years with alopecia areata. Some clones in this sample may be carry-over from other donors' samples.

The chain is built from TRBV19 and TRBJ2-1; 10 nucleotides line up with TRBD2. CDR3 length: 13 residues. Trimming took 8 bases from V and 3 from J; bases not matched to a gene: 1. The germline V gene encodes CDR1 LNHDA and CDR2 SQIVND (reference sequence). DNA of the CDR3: TGTGCCAGTGGACTAGCGGTCTACAATGAGCAGTTCTTC. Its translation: CASGLAVYNEQFF.

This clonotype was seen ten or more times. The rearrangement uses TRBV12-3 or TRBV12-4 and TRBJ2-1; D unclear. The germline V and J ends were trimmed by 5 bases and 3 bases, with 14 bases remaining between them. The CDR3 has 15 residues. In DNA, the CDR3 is TGTGCCAGCAGTCCGTGGGCGGAGATCTACAATGAGCAGTTCTTC. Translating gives CASSPWAEIYNEQFF.

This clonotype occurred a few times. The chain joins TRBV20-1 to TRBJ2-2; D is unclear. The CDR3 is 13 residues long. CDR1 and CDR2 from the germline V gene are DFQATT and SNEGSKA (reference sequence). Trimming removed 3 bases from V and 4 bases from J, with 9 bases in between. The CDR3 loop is CSARAVATGELFF. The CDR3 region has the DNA TGCAGTGCTAGGGCGGTAGCCACCGGGGAGCTGTTTTTT.

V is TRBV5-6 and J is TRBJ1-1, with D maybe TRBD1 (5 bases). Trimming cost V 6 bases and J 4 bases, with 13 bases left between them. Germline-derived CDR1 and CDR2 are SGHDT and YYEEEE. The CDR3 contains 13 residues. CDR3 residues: CASNQGGVTEAFF. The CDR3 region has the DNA TGTGCCAGCAACCAGGGAGGGGTCACTGAAGCTTTCTTT. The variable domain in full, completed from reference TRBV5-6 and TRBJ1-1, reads DAGVTQSPTHLIKTRGQQVTLRCSPKSGHDTVSWYQQALGQGPQFIFQYYEEEERQRGNFPDRFSGHQFPNYSSELNVNALLLGDSALYLCASNQGGVTEAFFGQGTRLTVV.

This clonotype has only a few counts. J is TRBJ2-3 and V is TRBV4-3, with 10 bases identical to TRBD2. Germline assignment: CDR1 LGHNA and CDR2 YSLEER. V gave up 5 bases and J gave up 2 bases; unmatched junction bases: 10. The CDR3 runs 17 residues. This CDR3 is CASSKSPAGGPTDTQYF. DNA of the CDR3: TGCGCCAGCAGCAAAAGTCCAGCGGGAGGGCCCACAGATACGCAGTATTTT.

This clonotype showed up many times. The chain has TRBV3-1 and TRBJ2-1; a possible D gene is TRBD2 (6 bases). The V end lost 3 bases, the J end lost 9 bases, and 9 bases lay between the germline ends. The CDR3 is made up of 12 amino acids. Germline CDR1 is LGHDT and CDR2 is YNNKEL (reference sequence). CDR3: CASSHGDSEQFF. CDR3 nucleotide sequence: TGTGCCAGCAGCCATGGGGACTCTGAGCAGTTCTTC.

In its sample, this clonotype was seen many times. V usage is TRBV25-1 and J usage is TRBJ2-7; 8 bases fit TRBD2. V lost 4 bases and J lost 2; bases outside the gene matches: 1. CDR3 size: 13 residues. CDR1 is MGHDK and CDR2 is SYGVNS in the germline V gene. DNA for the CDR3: TGTGCCAGCAGTGGAGCGGGGGCCTACGAGCAGTACTTC. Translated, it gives CASSGAGAYEQYF.

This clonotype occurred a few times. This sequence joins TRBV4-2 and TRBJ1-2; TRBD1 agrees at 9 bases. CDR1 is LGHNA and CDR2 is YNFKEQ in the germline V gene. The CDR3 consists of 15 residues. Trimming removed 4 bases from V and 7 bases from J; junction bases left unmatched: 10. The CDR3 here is CASSPYGTGFGGYTF. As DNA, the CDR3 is TGTGCCAGCAGCCCGTACGGGACAGGGTTCGGTGGCTACACCTTC.

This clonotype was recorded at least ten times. In DNA form, the CDR3 reads TGCGCCAGCAGGCTAGCGGGAGGGGGTATCGATGAGCAGTTCTTC. Its translation: CASRLAGGGIDEQFF. J is TRBJ2-1 and V is TRBV5-1; TRBD2 matches at 12 bases. The V segment lost 5 bases and the J segment 8 bases; nucleotides outside the gene matches: 8. Germline assignment: CDR1 SGHRS and CDR2 YFSETQ. This CDR3 comprises 15 residues.

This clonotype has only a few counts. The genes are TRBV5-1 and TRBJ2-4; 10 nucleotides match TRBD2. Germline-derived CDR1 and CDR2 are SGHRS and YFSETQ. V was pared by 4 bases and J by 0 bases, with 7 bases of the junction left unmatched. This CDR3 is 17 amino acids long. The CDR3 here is CASSQGLAELAKNIQYF. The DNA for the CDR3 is TGCGCCAGCAGCCAAGGACTAGCGGAGCTAGCCAAAAACATTCAGTACTTC.

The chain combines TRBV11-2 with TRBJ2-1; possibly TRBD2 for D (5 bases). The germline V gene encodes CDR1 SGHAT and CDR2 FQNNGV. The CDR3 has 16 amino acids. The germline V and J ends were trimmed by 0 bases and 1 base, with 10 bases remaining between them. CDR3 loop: CASSLEAETSYNEQFF. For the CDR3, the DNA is TGTGCCAGCAGCTTAGAAGCGGAGACATCCTACAATGAGCAGTTCTTC.

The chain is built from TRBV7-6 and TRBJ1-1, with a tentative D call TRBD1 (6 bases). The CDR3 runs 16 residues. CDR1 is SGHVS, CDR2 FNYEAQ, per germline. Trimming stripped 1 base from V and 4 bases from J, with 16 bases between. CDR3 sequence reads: CASSLDRGGLRTEAFF. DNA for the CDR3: TGTGCCAGCAGCTTAGACCGTGGGGGGCTGCGCACTGAAGCTTTCTTT.

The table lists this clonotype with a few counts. For the CDR3, the DNA is TGTGCCAGCAGCCAACAACGCACAGGGTCGGAAGGCAATCAGCCCCAGCATTTT. The encoded protein is CASSQQRTGSEGNQPQHF. The chain links TRBV3-1 to TRBJ1-5; tentative D call: TRBD1 (6 bases). Germline assignment: CDR1 LGHDT and CDR2 YNNKEL (reference sequence). This CDR3 contains 18 residues. V was clipped by 2 bases and J by 2 bases, with 19 bases between them.

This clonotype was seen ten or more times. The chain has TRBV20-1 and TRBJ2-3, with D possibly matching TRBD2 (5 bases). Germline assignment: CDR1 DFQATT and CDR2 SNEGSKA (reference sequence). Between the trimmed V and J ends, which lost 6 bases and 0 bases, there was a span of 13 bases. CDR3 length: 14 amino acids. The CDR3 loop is CSATRRSSTDTQYF. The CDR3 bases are TGCAGTGCCACTAGACGGTCTAGCACAGATACGCAGTATTTT.

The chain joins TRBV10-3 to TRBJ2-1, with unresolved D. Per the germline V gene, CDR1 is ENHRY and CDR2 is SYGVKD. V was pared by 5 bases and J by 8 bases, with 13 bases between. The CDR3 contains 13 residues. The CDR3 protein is CAISPPATDEQFF. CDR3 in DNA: TGTGCCATCAGTCCCCCGGCTACGGATGAGCAGTTCTTC.

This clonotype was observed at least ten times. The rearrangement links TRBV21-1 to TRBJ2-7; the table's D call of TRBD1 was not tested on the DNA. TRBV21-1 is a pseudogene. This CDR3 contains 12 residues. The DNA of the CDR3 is TGTGCCAGCAGCTCCGGACAGGGGGAGCAGTACTTC. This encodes CASSSGQGEQYF.

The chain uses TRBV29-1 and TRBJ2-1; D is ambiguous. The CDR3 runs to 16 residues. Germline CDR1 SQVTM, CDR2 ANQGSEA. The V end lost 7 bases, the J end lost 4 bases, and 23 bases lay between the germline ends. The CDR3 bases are TGCAGCGCACGCACCATGGCTTCAGCGCCTTACAATGAGCAGTTCTTC. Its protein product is CSARTMASAPYNEQFF.

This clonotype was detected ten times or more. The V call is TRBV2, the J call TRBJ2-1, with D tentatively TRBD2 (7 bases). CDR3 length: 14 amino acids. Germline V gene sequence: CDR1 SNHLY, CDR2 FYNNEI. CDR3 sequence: CVPAGGLLHNEQFF. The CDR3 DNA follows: TGTGTCCCCGCCGGGGGGCTTTTGCACAATGAGCAGTTCTTC.

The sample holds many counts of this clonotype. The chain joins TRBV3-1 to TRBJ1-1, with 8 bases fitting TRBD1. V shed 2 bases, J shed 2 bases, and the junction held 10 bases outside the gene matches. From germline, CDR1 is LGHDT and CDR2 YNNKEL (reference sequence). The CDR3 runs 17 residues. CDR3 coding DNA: TGTGCCAGCAGCCAAATGGATATGGACAGGGAAAACACTGAAGCTTTCTTT. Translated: CASSQMDMDRENTEAFF. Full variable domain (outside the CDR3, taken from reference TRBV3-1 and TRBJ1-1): DTAVSQTPKYLVTQMGNDKSIKCEQNLGHDTMYWYKQDSKKFLKIMFSYNNKELIINETVPNRFSPKSPDKAHLNLHINSLELGDSAVYFCASSQMDMDRENTEAFFGQGTRLTVV.

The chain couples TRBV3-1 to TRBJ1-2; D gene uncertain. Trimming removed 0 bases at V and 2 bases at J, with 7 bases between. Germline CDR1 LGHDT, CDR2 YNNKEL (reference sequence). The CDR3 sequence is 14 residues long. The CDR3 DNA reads TGTGCCAGCAGCCAAGAAGTCGGGAACTATGGCTACACCTTC. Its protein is CASSQEVGNYGYTF.

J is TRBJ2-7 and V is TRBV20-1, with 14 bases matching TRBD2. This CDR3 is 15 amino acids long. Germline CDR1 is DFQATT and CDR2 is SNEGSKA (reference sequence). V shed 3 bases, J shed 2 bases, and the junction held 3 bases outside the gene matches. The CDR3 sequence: CSASPTSGRAYEQYF. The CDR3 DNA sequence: TGCAGTGCTAGCCCGACTAGCGGGAGGGCCTACGAGCAGTACTTC.

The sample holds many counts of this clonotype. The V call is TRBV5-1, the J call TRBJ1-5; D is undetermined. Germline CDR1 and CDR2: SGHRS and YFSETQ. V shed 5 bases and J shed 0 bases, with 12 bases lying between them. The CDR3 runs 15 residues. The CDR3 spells CASRLRPNSNQPQHF. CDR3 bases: TGCGCCAGCAGGCTTAGACCGAATAGCAATCAGCCCCAGCATTTT. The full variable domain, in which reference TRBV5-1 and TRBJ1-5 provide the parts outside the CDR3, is KAGVTQTPRYLIKTRGQQVTLSCSPISGHRSVSWYQQTPGQGLQFLFEYFSETQRNKGNFPGRFSGRQFSNSRSEMNVSTLELGDSALYLCASRLRPNSNQPQHFGDGTRLSIL.

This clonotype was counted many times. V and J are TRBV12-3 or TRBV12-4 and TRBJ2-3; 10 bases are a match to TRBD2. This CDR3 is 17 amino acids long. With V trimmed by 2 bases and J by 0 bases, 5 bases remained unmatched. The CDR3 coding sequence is TGTGCCAGCAGTTTAAGACTAGCGGGTACTAGCACAGATACGCAGTATTTT. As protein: CASSLRLAGTSTDTQYF.